The clone carrying this T cell receptor (beta chain) showed up just a few times. Its antigen remains unknown. Using MiXCR, TCRdb re-called clones from the PCR reads. This table holds 5,500 to 6,000 clones, 20% to 30% found once. All patients were treatment-naive before thyroid surgery. This sample is drawn from a study of metastatic and nonmetastatic thyroid tumors. Findings and caveats of the study: Reports indicated that malignant thyroid tumors showed significantly higher TCR beta diversity than benign nodules did, in blood and tumor.

This CDR3 contains 18 residues. The germline CDR1 and CDR2 sequences are MNHEY and SVGEGT. The junction had 11 bases not matched to a gene; V was cut back by 7 bases and J by 0 bases. The sequenced material came from adjacent normal tissue. The chain combines TRBV6-2 or TRBV6-3 with TRBJ2-6, with 8 bases matching TRBD1. The receptor comes from a male donor with papillary thyroid cancer or a benign thyroid nodule (not recorded which). Some clones in this sample may be carry-over from other donors' samples. The DNA for the CDR3 is TGTGCCAGCACCGGACAGGGTATGTTTGACTCTGGGGCCAACGTCCTGACTTTC. Its protein is CASTGQGMFDSGANVLTF.